Described below is a single T cell receptor beta chain sequence and its context. Its antigen is unidentified. The sample belongs to a study of CD8+ T cells in alopecia areata. Reverse transcription of extracted RNA yielded cDNA, which provided the sequencing template. Some clones are missing from TCRdb's copy, which holds only in-frame ones; the method was immunoSEQ multiplex PCR. The table shows roughly 98,000 clones, with 60% to 65% occurring only once. Study results and limitations: Elevated clonality characterized lesional scalp relative to normal scalp, particularly in alopecia totalis/universalis. Among the top 100, expanded CD8+ clones were significantly decreased by tofacitinib, as was scalp clonality.

This CDR3 spans 15 amino acids. The germline CDR1 and CDR2 sequences are GTSNPN and SVGIG (reference sequence). Unmatched junction bases numbered 7, after V lost 1 base and J lost 5 bases. Treatment specified: oral pan-JAK inhibitor, 5-10 mg twice daily. Samples from alopecia areata patients were lesional scalp punch biopsies and peripheral blood. This clonotype originated in a human donor with alopecia areata. The V and J genes are TRBV30 and TRBJ1-2, with 10 bases that match TRBD1. The specimen was CD8+ T cells sorted from blood, collected at week 4, from a patient treated with tofacitinib. CDR3 loop: CAWSDTGQGLYGYTF. CDR3 DNA: TGTGCCTGGAGTGATACGGGACAGGGGCTTTATGGCTACACCTTC.